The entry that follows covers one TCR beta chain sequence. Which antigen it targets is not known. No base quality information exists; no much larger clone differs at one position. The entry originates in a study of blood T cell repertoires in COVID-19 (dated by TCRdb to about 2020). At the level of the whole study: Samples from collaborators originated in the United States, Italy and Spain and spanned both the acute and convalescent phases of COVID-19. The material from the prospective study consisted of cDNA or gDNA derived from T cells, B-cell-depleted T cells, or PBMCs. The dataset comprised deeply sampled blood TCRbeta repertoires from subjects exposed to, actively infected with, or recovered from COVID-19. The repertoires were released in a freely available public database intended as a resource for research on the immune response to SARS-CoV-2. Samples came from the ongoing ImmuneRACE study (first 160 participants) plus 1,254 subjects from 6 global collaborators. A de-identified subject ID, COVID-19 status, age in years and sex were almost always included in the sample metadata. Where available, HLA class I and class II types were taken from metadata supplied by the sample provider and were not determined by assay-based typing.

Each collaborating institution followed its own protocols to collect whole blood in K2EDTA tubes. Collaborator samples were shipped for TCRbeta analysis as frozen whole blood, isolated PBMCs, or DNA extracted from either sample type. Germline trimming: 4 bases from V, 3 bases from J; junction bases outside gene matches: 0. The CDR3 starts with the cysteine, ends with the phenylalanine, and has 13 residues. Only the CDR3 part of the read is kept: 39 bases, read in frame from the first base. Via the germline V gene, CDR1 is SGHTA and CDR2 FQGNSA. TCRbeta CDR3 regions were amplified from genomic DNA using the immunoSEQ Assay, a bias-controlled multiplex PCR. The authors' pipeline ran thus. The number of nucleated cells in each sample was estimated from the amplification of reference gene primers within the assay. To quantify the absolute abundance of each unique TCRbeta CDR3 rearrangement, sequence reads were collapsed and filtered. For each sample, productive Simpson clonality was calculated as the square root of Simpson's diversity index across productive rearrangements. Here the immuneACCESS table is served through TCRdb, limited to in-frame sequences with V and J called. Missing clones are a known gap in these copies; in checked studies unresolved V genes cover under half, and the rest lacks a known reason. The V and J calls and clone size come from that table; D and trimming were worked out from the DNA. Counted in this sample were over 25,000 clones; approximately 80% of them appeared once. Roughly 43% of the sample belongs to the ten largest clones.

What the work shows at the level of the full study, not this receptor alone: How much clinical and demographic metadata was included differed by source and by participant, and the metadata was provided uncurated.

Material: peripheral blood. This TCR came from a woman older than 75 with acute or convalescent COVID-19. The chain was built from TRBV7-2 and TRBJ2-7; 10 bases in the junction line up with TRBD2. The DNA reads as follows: TGTGCCAGCAGCTGGACTAGCGGCTACGAGCAGTACTTC. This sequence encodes CASSWTSGYEQYF. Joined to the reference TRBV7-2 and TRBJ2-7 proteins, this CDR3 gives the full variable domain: GAGVSQSPSNKVTEKGKDVELRCDPISGHTALYWYRQSLGQGLEFLIYFQGNSAPDKSGLPSDRFSAERTGGSVSTLTIQRTQQEDSAVYLCASSWTSGYEQYFGPGTRLTVT.